This paragraph covers one T cell receptor (beta chain) sequence. The antigen is undetermined. The CDR3 has 16 amino acids. The germline V and J ends were trimmed by 2 bases and 0 bases, with 12 bases remaining between them. CDR1 is SGHNT and CDR2 is YYREEE in the germline V gene (reference sequence). This table comes from immunoSEQ multiplex PCR, and its TCRdb copy is limited to in-frame clones, with some not included. The sample yields roughly 16,000 clones, about 90% seen once. Noted time point: newly diagnosed, previously untreated cHL patient sample. Investigators isolated CD4+ T cells from thawed PBMCs through magnetic negative selection. Serving as comparison were PBMCs from newly diagnosed, untreated classical Hodgkin lymphoma, which were sequenced alongside the relapsed/refractory trial patients. The data originate from a study of PD-1 blockade in classical Hodgkin lymphoma. Study-level results: Baseline TCR diversity was reportedly lower in newly diagnosed patients than in healthy donors. It was reported as lower still in relapsed/refractory patients.

The J gene is TRBJ2-1, the V gene TRBV5-4; possibly TRBD2 for D (5 bases). Sequenced: CD4+ T cells from blood. This clonotype was sampled from a human donor with classical Hodgkin lymphoma. CDR3 region: CASSFAGSHSYNEQFF. CDR3 DNA sequence: TGTGCCAGCAGCTTTGCGGGCAGTCACTCCTACAATGAGCAGTTCTTC. The entire variable domain, with the rest obtained from reference TRBV5-4 and TRBJ2-1, is as follows: ETGVTQSPTHLIKTRGQQVTLRCSSQSGHNTVSWYQQALGQGPQFIFQYYREEENGRGNFPPRFSGLQFPNYSSELNVNALELDDSALYLCASSFAGSHSYNEQFFGPGTRLTVL.